This T cell receptor (beta chain) is from a study of shared clonotypes between healthy human individuals. Turning to the study itself: CD4 naive and memory got three plates each, CD8 naive two, CD8 memory one.

V shed 4 bases and J shed 7 bases, with 16 bases lying between them. The germline V gene has CDR1 SQVTM and CDR2 ANQGSEA. This CDR3 is built from 13 residues. Per sorted-subset replicate PCR, input was around 220 ng DNA, representing about 32,000 T cell genomes. Repertoires were generated with immunoSEQ multiplex PCR, while TCRdb's copy carries only in-frame clones and drops some. The sample holds 950,000 to 1,100,000 clones; about three quarters are singletons and the top ten take roughly 1.4%. The chain employs TRBV29-1 and TRBJ1-2, with D possibly being TRBD1 (5 bases). What was sequenced was memory CD4+ T cells sorted from blood. Subset defined: CD45RA-negative fraction. The receptor comes from a man between 18 and 35 years old in good health. The CDR3 bases are TGCAGCGTTGGCGCCCCCGCCCAGGGTGGCTACACCTTC. This encodes CSVGAPAQGGYTF.